Reported below is one T cell receptor beta chain. This clone has a handful of counts. This clone's antigen is unknown. Base qualities are missing; no much larger clone stands one base away. The data were taken from a study of cytomegalovirus exposure and HLA in healthy donors listed by TCRdb under 2017. Some background on the complete study: According to a later analysis, the 110 or so validation repertoires were produced on the same platform as the 700 or so repertoires of the first cohort. The study aimed to test whether cataloging public T cell receptors could reveal signatures of past pathogen exposure. Along with the approximately 620-subject first cohort, a separate validation cohort of about 110 different subjects was used. To predict cytomegalovirus infection status, the study brought together high-throughput TCR immunosequencing, statistical association of individual TCRs with disease status, and machine learning.

Unmatched junction bases come to 7, with V trimmed by 5 bases and J by 4 bases. The CDR1 and CDR2 encoded by the germline V gene are MNHNS and SASEGT. Measured from the cysteine to the phenylalanine, the CDR3 is 15 residues long. Of the read, only the CDR3 DNA is kept; its 45 bases are in frame from base 1. The donors were included in the validation cohort of approximately 120 subjects, a group kept apart from the roughly 610-subject first cohort. To prepare the library, the immunoSEQ multiplex PCR assay was applied. As for the authors' bioinformatics: To diagnose cytomegalovirus status from the catalog of TCR beta chain sequences, a statistical classification framework was built. Sourced from immuneACCESS, this table was stored by TCRdb with only in-frame sequences that have V and J called. A share of the clones is absent; for the studies checked, an unresolved V gene accounts for under half, and the remainder has no known explanation. From that table come the V and J calls and clone size; the DNA was used to work out D and trimming. The sample table shows 170,000 or so clones, and 84% are seen once. The ten largest clones add up to approximately 3% of the sample.

The study at large found these results: In both the original and validation cohorts, the classifier was reported to diagnose cytomegalovirus status with high specificity and sensitivity. A few of the identified cytomegalovirus-associated TCR beta chains were confirmed in vitro to be specific for cytomegalovirus antigens. A later analysis lacked HLA typing for the validation cohort, so it scored co-occurrence in that cohort across all 120 repertoires. According to the authors, the approach could potentially be generalized to other disease states and immunological phenotypes. In a later analysis, TCRs clustered in the first cohort were found to also tend to co-occur in the 100 to 150 validation repertoires, with 90% to 95% of cluster scores above 0. A total of 150 or so TCR beta chains were listed by the study as associated with cytomegalovirus. While some public TCRs were present in many individuals, most TCR sequences turned up only very rarely across donors.

Sequencing was performed on PBMCs. The source is a woman aged 18-30 years in good health and CMV-seropositive. The V and J genes are TRBV6-1 and TRBJ1-5, with 8 central nucleotides matching TRBD1. The CDR3: CASSRTGTGNQPQHF. The DNA reads TGTGCCAGCAGTCGCACCGGGACAGGAAATCAGCCCCAGCATTTT.